These T cell receptor beta chains were read from a single sample in a study of T-cell memory formation after mild COVID-19. One entry per CDR3 protein, called by TCRdb with MiXCR from the 5' RACE reads. The sample consists of approximately 350,000 distinct CDR3 sequences, roughly 14% of them appearing once. Sample: PBMCs or a T cell subset sorted from them (not recorded which). The receptor source for this set is a man aged 18 to 30 who had mild COVID-19 (a few samples of this study predate the infection). Cell type and time point are not known. Both conserved end residues are part of each CDR3. Fields, in order: clone size, V gene, J gene, D gene, CDR3 DNA, CDR3 protein. The D gene is left open where the match is weak. Clone size is shown for a subset of rows, as once, few, many or a class of expanded clone.

clone size: few
V gene: TRBV20-1
J gene: TRBJ2-1
D gene: NA
CDR3 DNA: TGCAGTGCTCACGACACCAACAATGAGCAGTTCTTC
CDR3 protein: CSAHDTNNEQFF

clone size: many
V gene: TRBV12-3/TRBV12-4
J gene: TRBJ1-2
D gene: NA
CDR3 DNA: TGTGCCAGCAGATCCCGAGGTCACGGCTATGGCTACACCTTC
CDR3 protein: CASRSRGHGYGYTF

clone size: NA
V gene: TRBV6-5
J gene: TRBJ2-5
D gene: TRBD1
CDR3 DNA: TGTGCCAGCAGGACAGGGTACTTTAGGCAAGAGACCCAGTACTTC
CDR3 protein: CASRTGYFRQETQYF

clone size: few
V gene: TRBV5-1
J gene: TRBJ1-3
D gene: NA
CDR3 DNA: TGCGCCAGCAGCATGGTATCTGGAAACACCATATATTTT
CDR3 protein: CASSMVSGNTIYF

clone size: few
V gene: TRBV12-3/TRBV12-4
J gene: TRBJ2-5
D gene: NA
CDR3 DNA: TGTGCCAGCAGTTTTCATGGGGAAGAGACCCAGTACTTC
CDR3 protein: CASSFHGEETQYF

clone size: many
V gene: TRBV7-2
J gene: TRBJ2-1
D gene: NA
CDR3 DNA: TGTGCCAGCAGCTCTCCCCGGGGCTCCTACAATGAGCAGTTCTTC
CDR3 protein: CASSSPRGSYNEQFF

clone size: few
V gene: TRBV7-2
J gene: TRBJ1-6
D gene: NA
CDR3 DNA: TGTGCCAGCAGCTCGCCAAATTCACCCCTCCACTTT
CDR3 protein: CASSSPNSPLHF

clone size: NA
V gene: TRBV30
J gene: TRBJ2-7
D gene: TRBD2
CDR3 DNA: TGTGCCTGGAGTGTAGAGGGGAGGGAGTACTTC
CDR3 protein: CAWSVEGREYF

clone size: few
V gene: TRBV4-3
J gene: TRBJ1-4
D gene: NA
CDR3 DNA: TGCGCCAGCAGCCAAGATTTCGGGCAGGCTGGGGATAATGAAAAACTGTTTTTT
CDR3 protein: CASSQDFGQAGDNEKLFF

clone size: few
V gene: TRBV6-2/TRBV6-3
J gene: TRBJ2-3
D gene: NA
CDR3 DNA: TGTGCCAGCAGTTACTCGGCGTGGGGAGATACGCAGTATTTT
CDR3 protein: CASSYSAWGDTQYF

clone size: NA
V gene: TRBV27
J gene: TRBJ1-4
D gene: TRBD1
CDR3 DNA: TGTGCCAGCAGACCTCCAGGGGGGGCTCAGCAAGAAAAACTGTTTTTT
CDR3 protein: CASRPPGGAQQEKLFF

clone size: few
V gene: TRBV4-3
J gene: TRBJ2-1
D gene: TRBD1
CDR3 DNA: TGCGCCAGCAGCCAATCGACAGGGTCGGAGCCCAACAATGAGCAGTTCTTC
CDR3 protein: CASSQSTGSEPNNEQFF

clone size: NA
V gene: TRBV4-3
J gene: TRBJ1-2
D gene: NA
CDR3 DNA: TGCGCCAGCAGCCAATTAGGAAGTAAGAACTATGGCTACACCTTC
CDR3 protein: CASSQLGSKNYGYTF

clone size: many
V gene: TRBV4-3
J gene: TRBJ1-2
D gene: NA
CDR3 DNA: TGCGCCAGCAGCCAAGATCGAGGAGGGTATGGCTACACCTTC
CDR3 protein: CASSQDRGGYGYTF

clone size: NA
V gene: TRBV5-1
J gene: TRBJ2-1
D gene: NA
CDR3 DNA: TGCGCCAGCAGCTTGGTGGGACATGACCTCTACAATGAGCAGTTCTTC
CDR3 protein: CASSLVGHDLYNEQFF

clone size: NA
V gene: TRBV20-1
J gene: TRBJ2-4
D gene: NA
CDR3 DNA: TGCAGTGCTAGAGCTATTGACAGAAACATTCAGTACTTC
CDR3 protein: CSARAIDRNIQYF

clone size: NA
V gene: TRBV4-3
J gene: TRBJ2-3
D gene: NA
CDR3 DNA: TGCGCCAGCTCGCGCTTACAGGGATTCACAGATACGCAGTATTTT
CDR3 protein: CASSRLQGFTDTQYF

clone size: many
V gene: TRBV6-2/TRBV6-3
J gene: TRBJ2-2
D gene: TRBD2
CDR3 DNA: TGTGCCAGCAGTTATCCGCGGGGGAGGGCCGGGGAGCTGTTTTTT
CDR3 protein: CASSYPRGRAGELFF

clone size: NA
V gene: TRBV10-3
J gene: TRBJ2-5
D gene: TRBD1
CDR3 DNA: TGTGCCATCAGGACAGGGGGCGAAGAGACCCAGTACTTC
CDR3 protein: CAIRTGGEETQYF

clone size: few
V gene: TRBV27
J gene: TRBJ2-7
D gene: TRBD1
CDR3 DNA: TGTGCCAGCAGTAGGCAGGGGGTCTACGAGCAGTACTTC
CDR3 protein: CASSRQGVYEQYF

clone size: few
V gene: TRBV21-1
J gene: TRBJ2-5
D gene: NA
CDR3 DNA: TGTGCCAGCAGAGGGGGGCAGGAGACCCAGTACTTC
CDR3 protein: CASRGGQETQYF

clone size: NA
V gene: TRBV5-1
J gene: TRBJ2-1
D gene: NA
CDR3 DNA: TGCGCCAGCCGTCGAAGGTCCTACAATGAGCAGTTCTTC
CDR3 protein: CASRRRSYNEQFF

clone size: NA
V gene: TRBV6-1
J gene: TRBJ1-5
D gene: NA
CDR3 DNA: TGTGCCAGCGGGAGAAATAGCAATCAGCCCCAGCATTTT
CDR3 protein: CASGRNSNQPQHF

clone size: many
V gene: TRBV5-1
J gene: TRBJ2-2
D gene: TRBD2
CDR3 DNA: TGCGCCAGCAGCCATGGACTAGCTTACACCGGGGAGCTGTTTTTT
CDR3 protein: CASSHGLAYTGELFF

clone size: NA
V gene: TRBV4-1
J gene: TRBJ1-1
D gene: NA
CDR3 DNA: TGCGCCAGCAGCCAAGATCAGGTGCGTGCCACCCCTGAAGCTTTCTTT
CDR3 protein: CASSQDQVRATPEAFF

clone size: few
V gene: TRBV7-9
J gene: TRBJ2-1
D gene: NA
CDR3 DNA: TGTGCCAGCAGCTACCCCGGGACAGAGCAGTTCTTC
CDR3 protein: CASSYPGTEQFF

clone size: NA
V gene: TRBV4-1
J gene: TRBJ1-2
D gene: NA
CDR3 DNA: TGCGCCAGCAGCCAAGATCCGGGGGCGTGGGGCTACACCTTC
CDR3 protein: CASSQDPGAWGYTF

clone size: NA
V gene: TRBV6-6
J gene: TRBJ1-5
D gene: NA
CDR3 DNA: TGTGCCAGCAGCCTGGACGGAGGGGGGGTGCGGCCCCAGCATTTT
CDR3 protein: CASSLDGGGVRPQHF

clone size: few
V gene: TRBV5-6
J gene: TRBJ1-3
D gene: NA
CDR3 DNA: TGTGCCAGCAGCTTGGCAAGCTTCGGGGTCTTCGGTGGCACCCGGGGAAACACCATATATTTT
CDR3 protein: CASSLASFGVFGGTRGNTIYF

clone size: NA
V gene: TRBV12-3/TRBV12-4
J gene: TRBJ1-3
D gene: TRBD1
CDR3 DNA: TGTGCCAGCAGTTCCTCGACAGGGTCCGGAAACACCATATATTTT
CDR3 protein: CASSSSTGSGNTIYF

clone size: NA
V gene: TRBV28
J gene: TRBJ2-5
D gene: NA
CDR3 DNA: TGTGCCAGCAGTTCCGGGCCTGTAGAGACCCAGTACTTC
CDR3 protein: CASSSGPVETQYF

clone size: NA
V gene: TRBV27
J gene: TRBJ2-2
D gene: NA
CDR3 DNA: TGTGCCAGCAGTTTTGGGAGTGACACCGGGGAGCTGTTTTTT
CDR3 protein: CASSFGSDTGELFF

clone size: NA
V gene: TRBV5-1
J gene: TRBJ2-3
D gene: TRBD1
CDR3 DNA: TGCGCCAGCAGCGCGGGGACAGGGGGCCTAGATACGCAGTATTTT
CDR3 protein: CASSAGTGGLDTQYF

clone size: NA
V gene: TRBV7-9
J gene: TRBJ2-5
D gene: NA
CDR3 DNA: TGTGCCAGCAGCCCTCCGGGACTGATGAAAGAGACCCAGTACTTC
CDR3 protein: CASSPPGLMKETQYF

clone size: NA
V gene: TRBV6-5
J gene: TRBJ2-5
D gene: NA
CDR3 DNA: TGTGCCAGCAGCCCGTGGGTATGGGAGACCCAGTACTTC
CDR3 protein: CASSPWVWETQYF

clone size: NA
V gene: TRBV6-2/TRBV6-3
J gene: TRBJ2-7
D gene: NA
CDR3 DNA: TGTGCCAGCAGCCTCCACCCGTACAGCGCCTACGAGCAGTACTTC
CDR3 protein: CASSLHPYSAYEQYF

clone size: many
V gene: TRBV12-3/TRBV12-4
J gene: TRBJ1-4
D gene: TRBD1
CDR3 DNA: TGTGCCAGCAGTAAACGGACAGGGGGAAATGAAAAACTGTTTTTT
CDR3 protein: CASSKRTGGNEKLFF

clone size: many
V gene: TRBV7-9
J gene: TRBJ2-7
D gene: TRBD1
CDR3 DNA: TGTGCCAGCAGCTCAATTTACCCCACAGGGGAATCTAGCTTC
CDR3 protein: CASSSIYPTGESSF

clone size: NA
V gene: TRBV12-3/TRBV12-4
J gene: TRBJ1-4
D gene: NA
CDR3 DNA: TGTGCCAGCAGCCCCGAGGAGGATGGGTCACTGTTTTTT
CDR3 protein: CASSPEEDGSLFF

clone size: few
V gene: TRBV4-1
J gene: TRBJ2-5
D gene: NA
CDR3 DNA: TGCGCCAGCAGCCAAGGCCGACAGAGCCAAGAGACCCAGTACTTC
CDR3 protein: CASSQGRQSQETQYF

clone size: NA
V gene: TRBV7-9
J gene: TRBJ2-5
D gene: NA
CDR3 DNA: TGTGCCAGCAGCTCGGGGACCCAGTACTTC
CDR3 protein: CASSSGTQYF

clone size: few
V gene: TRBV7-9
J gene: TRBJ2-7
D gene: TRBD1
CDR3 DNA: TGTGCCAGCAGCTCCATGACAGGGGTACAAAACGAGCAGTACTTC
CDR3 protein: CASSSMTGVQNEQYF

clone size: few
V gene: TRBV6-6
J gene: TRBJ1-1
D gene: NA
CDR3 DNA: TGTGCCAGCAGCCTCCCCGGGAGCGGCGGTCTTACTGAAGCTTTCTTT
CDR3 protein: CASSLPGSGGLTEAFF

clone size: few
V gene: TRBV7-2
J gene: TRBJ2-7
D gene: TRBD2
CDR3 DNA: TGTGCCAGCAGCCGGACTAGCGGACCCTACGAGCAGTACTTC
CDR3 protein: CASSRTSGPYEQYF

clone size: many
V gene: TRBV6-2/TRBV6-3
J gene: TRBJ1-1
D gene: NA
CDR3 DNA: TGTGCCAGCAACCAAAGGGGACATCCGAACACTGAAGCTTTCTTT
CDR3 protein: CASNQRGHPNTEAFF

clone size: NA
V gene: TRBV7-2
J gene: TRBJ1-1
D gene: NA
CDR3 DNA: TGTGCCAGCAGCTTGAACCAGGGAAACACTGAAGCTTTCTTT
CDR3 protein: CASSLNQGNTEAFF

clone size: few
V gene: TRBV11-2
J gene: TRBJ1-4
D gene: TRBD1
CDR3 DNA: TGTGCCAGCAGCTTAACAGGGGGGGGAAAACTGTTTTTT
CDR3 protein: CASSLTGGGKLFF

clone size: few
V gene: TRBV5-6
J gene: TRBJ1-4
D gene: NA
CDR3 DNA: TGTGCCAGCAGCCTACTCGATGAACTGTTTTTT
CDR3 protein: CASSLLDELFF

clone size: few
V gene: TRBV29-1
J gene: TRBJ1-5
D gene: NA
CDR3 DNA: TGCAGCGTAGCCGGAACAGGGAAGAATCAGCCCCAGCATTTT
CDR3 protein: CSVAGTGKNQPQHF

clone size: NA
V gene: TRBV11-2
J gene: TRBJ2-7
D gene: NA
CDR3 DNA: TGTGCCAGCAGCTTAGATTGGGAAAACGAGCAGTACTTC
CDR3 protein: CASSLDWENEQYF

clone size: NA
V gene: TRBV7-9
J gene: TRBJ2-1
D gene: NA
CDR3 DNA: TGTGCCAGCAGCCTCGCGGCAGGACGGGATGAGCAGTTCTTC
CDR3 protein: CASSLAAGRDEQFF

clone size: NA
V gene: TRBV5-1
J gene: TRBJ1-2
D gene: NA
CDR3 DNA: TGCGCCAGCAGCCGAGACAGCTCAGCCTCCATCTATGGCTACACCTTC
CDR3 protein: CASSRDSSASIYGYTF

clone size: NA
V gene: TRBV24-1
J gene: TRBJ2-3
D gene: NA
CDR3 DNA: TGTGCCACCAGTGATGGTAGGGAGTACCGGGCAGATACGCAGTATTTT
CDR3 protein: CATSDGREYRADTQYF

clone size: NA
V gene: TRBV7-8
J gene: TRBJ2-5
D gene: NA
CDR3 DNA: TGTGCCAGCAGCCAAAGGGGACTTATATCGCAAGAGACCCAGTACTTC
CDR3 protein: CASSQRGLISQETQYF

clone size: few
V gene: TRBV7-8
J gene: TRBJ2-5
D gene: NA
CDR3 DNA: TGTGCCAGCACTGGGGGAGTGGAAGAGACCCAGTACTTC
CDR3 protein: CASTGGVEETQYF

clone size: medium-sized
V gene: TRBV25-1
J gene: TRBJ2-3
D gene: TRBD1
CDR3 DNA: TGTGCCAGCAGGAGGGGGACAGGCACAGATACGCAGTATTTT
CDR3 protein: CASRRGTGTDTQYF

clone size: many
V gene: TRBV7-9
J gene: TRBJ1-2
D gene: TRBD1
CDR3 DNA: TGTGCCAGCAGCCGAACTCGGGGAGGGGGCGGAGTTGGCTACACCTTC
CDR3 protein: CASSRTRGGGGVGYTF

clone size: many
V gene: TRBV5-1
J gene: TRBJ1-1
D gene: NA
CDR3 DNA: TGCGCCAGCTCCCGTAACGAGAACACTGAAGCTTTCTTT
CDR3 protein: CASSRNENTEAFF

clone size: NA
V gene: TRBV7-6
J gene: TRBJ2-2
D gene: TRBD2
CDR3 DNA: TGTGCCAGCAGTCTGGGACTATCGGGAACCGGGGAGCTGTTTTTT
CDR3 protein: CASSLGLSGTGELFF

clone size: few
V gene: TRBV20-1
J gene: TRBJ2-3
D gene: TRBD2
CDR3 DNA: TGCAGTGCCAGCTCTAGCGGGGGCAGCACAGATACGCAGTATTTT
CDR3 protein: CSASSSGGSTDTQYF